This T cell receptor beta chain stems from a study of shared clonotypes between healthy human individuals. The study, taken as a whole, reports: Non-shared clonotypes were found to have lower generation probabilities than the clonotypes that were shared by all four of the sorted-subset donors.

Comments on this clone: The target antigen is unknown.

For sorted subsets, about 190 ng DNA per replicate equaled 30,000 or so T cell genomes. Measured with immunoSEQ multiplex PCR; TCRdb has only the in-frame clones, and not every one. The table records around 2.1 million clones, 93% of them present only once. CDR3 length: 15 amino acids. The germline gives CDR1 LGHNA, CDR2 YNFKEQ. The J segment lost 0 bases and the V segment lost 1 base, leaving 3 bases of the junction unmatched. The naive CD8 population came from CD45RO-negative cells selected for CCR7, without terminally differentiated effector memory CD45RA+ cells. Sequencing input: naive CD8+ T cells from PBMCs. This sequence was found in a man between 18 and 35 years old in good health. Some clones in this sample may be carry-over from other donors' samples. This chain connects TRBV4-2 to TRBJ2-7; 7 bases line up with TRBD1. The CDR3 reads CASSQGRGYSYEQYF. CDR3 nucleotides: TGTGCCAGCAGCCAAGGCAGGGGGTACTCCTACGAGCAGTACTTC.